This T cell receptor (beta chain) was found in a study of T cell changes during pregnancy in multiple sclerosis. The CDR3 sequence is 17 residues long. From germline, CDR1 is LNHDA and CDR2 SQIVND (reference sequence). Trimming cost V 1 base and J 3 bases; bases outside gene matches: 4. Only in-frame clones appear in the TCRdb table, and some are missing; sequencing was by immunoSEQ multiplex PCR. The repertoire includes tens of thousands of clones, approximately 94% of them detected once, and approximately 0.84% sits in the top ten. This clonotype originated in a female donor with multiple sclerosis, enrolled in a pregnancy study. This specimen consisted of peripheral blood, obtained in the third trimester of pregnancy. V gene TRBV19 combines with J gene TRBJ2-1; 12 nucleotides align to TRBD2. The CDR3 loop is CASSIGTSGNLYNEQFF. For the CDR3, the DNA is TGTGCCAGTAGTATAGGGACTAGCGGGAATCTCTACAATGAGCAGTTCTTC.